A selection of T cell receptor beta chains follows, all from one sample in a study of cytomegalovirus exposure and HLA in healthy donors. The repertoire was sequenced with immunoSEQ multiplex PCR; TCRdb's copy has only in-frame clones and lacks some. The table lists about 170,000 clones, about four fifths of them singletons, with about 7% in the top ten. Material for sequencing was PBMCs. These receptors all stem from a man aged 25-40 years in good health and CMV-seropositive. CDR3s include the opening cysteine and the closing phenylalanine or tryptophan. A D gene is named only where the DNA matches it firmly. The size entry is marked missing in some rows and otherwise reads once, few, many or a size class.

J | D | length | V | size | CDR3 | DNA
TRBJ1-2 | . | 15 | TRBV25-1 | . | CASSATGDLSYGYTF | TGTGCCAGCAGTGCTACAGGTGACCTAAGCTATGGCTACACCTTC
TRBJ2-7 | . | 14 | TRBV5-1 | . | CASSLAEGVGEQYF | TGCGCCAGCAGCTTGGCCGAGGGGGTAGGCGAGCAGTACTTC
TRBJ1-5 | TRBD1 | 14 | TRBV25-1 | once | CASSDRGTNQPQHF | TGTGCCAGCAGTGACAGGGGGACTAATCAGCCCCAGCATTTT
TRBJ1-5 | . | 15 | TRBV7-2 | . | CASSGYGVRDQPQHF | TGTGCCAGCAGCGGATACGGGGTTCGGGATCAGCCCCAGCATTTT
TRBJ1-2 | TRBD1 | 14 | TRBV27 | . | CASSLTGVSYGYTF | TGTGCCAGCAGTTTGACAGGGGTGAGCTATGGCTACACCTTC
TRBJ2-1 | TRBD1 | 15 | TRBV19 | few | CASSSGTASYNEQFF | TGTGCCAGTAGCTCCGGGACAGCCTCCTACAATGAGCAGTTCTTC
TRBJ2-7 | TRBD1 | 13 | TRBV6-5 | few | CASKQGSSYEQYF | TGTGCCAGCAAACAGGGGAGCTCCTACGAGCAGTACTTC
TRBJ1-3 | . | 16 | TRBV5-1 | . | CASKAGGVSGANTIYF | TGCGCCAGCAAGGCGGGAGGGGTGTCCGGTGCGAACACCATATATTTT
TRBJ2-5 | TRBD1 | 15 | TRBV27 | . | CASKQVQGVQETQYF | TGTGCCAGCAAACAAGTCCAGGGGGTCCAAGAGACCCAGTACTTC
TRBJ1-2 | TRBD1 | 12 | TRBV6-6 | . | CASTGTDYGYTF | TGTGCCAGCACCGGGACAGACTATGGCTACACCTTC
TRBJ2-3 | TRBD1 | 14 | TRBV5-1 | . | CASSVDRGADTQYF | TGCGCCAGCAGCGTGGACAGGGGGGCAGATACGCAGTATTTT
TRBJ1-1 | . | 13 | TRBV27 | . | CASRGERGTEAFF | TGTGCCAGCAGAGGGGAGCGGGGCACTGAAGCTTTCTTT
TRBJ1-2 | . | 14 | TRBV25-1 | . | CASSPPGQTHGYTF | TGTGCCAGCAGTCCACCCGGACAGACGCATGGCTACACCTTC
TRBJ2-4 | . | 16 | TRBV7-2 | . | CASSLEWGATKNIQYF | TGTGCCAGCAGCTTAGAGTGGGGCGCCACCAAAAACATTCAGTACTTC
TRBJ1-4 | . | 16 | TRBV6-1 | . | CASSGRLGAANEKLFF | TGTGCCAGCAGTGGGAGGTTGGGGGCGGCTAATGAAAAACTGTTTTTT
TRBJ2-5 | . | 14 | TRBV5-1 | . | CASSSMSGGETQYF | TGCGCCAGCAGCTCGATGAGCGGCGGAGAGACCCAGTACTTC
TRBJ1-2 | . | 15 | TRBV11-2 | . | CASSLPRTASRGYTF | TGTGCCAGCAGCTTGCCCCGGACAGCTTCCCGCGGCTACACCTTC
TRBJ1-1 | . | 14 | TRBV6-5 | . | CASSYSIDNTEAFF | TGTGCCAGCAGTTACTCGATAGATAACACTGAAGCTTTCTTT